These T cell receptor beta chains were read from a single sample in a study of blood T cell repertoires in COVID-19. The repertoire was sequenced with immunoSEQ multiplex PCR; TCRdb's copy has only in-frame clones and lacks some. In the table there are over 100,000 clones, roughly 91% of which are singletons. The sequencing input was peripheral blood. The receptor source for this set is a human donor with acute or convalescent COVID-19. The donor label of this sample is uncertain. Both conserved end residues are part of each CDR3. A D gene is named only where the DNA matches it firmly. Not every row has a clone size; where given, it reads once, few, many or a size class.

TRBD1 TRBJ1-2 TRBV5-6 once TGTGCCAGCAGCTCAGACAGGGGGACCGGCTATGGCTACACCTTC CASSSDRGTGYGYTF
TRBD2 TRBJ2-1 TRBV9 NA TGTGCCAGCAGCGTAGGGCTAGCGGGGGCTTACAATGAGCAGTTCTTC CASSVGLAGAYNEQFF
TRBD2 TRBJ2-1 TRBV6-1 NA TGTGCCAGCAGTGACATGACTAGCGGCCACAATGAGCAGTTCTTC CASSDMTSGHNEQFF
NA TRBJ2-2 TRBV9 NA TGTGCCAGCAGCCCGTTTCGGTATTCCACCGGGGAGCTGTTTTTT CASSPFRYSTGELFF
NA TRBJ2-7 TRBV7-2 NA TGTGCCAGCAGCTTCGTTGCGGGTCGTTCGAACTCCTACGAGCAGTACTTC CASSFVAGRSNSYEQYF
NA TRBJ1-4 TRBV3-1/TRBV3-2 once TGTGCCAGCAGCCCCAACGGTGAAAAACTGTTTTTT CASSPNGEKLFF
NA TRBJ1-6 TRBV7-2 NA TGTGCCAGCAGCTCACCCCAAGGCCTAGGTTCACCCCTCCACTTT CASSSPQGLGSPLHF
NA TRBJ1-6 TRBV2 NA TGTGCCAGCAGTGAAATAATTACAGAAAATTCACCCCTCCACTTT CASSEIITENSPLHF
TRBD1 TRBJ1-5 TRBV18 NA TGTGCCAGCTCGGGACAGGGGGATAAGCCCCAGCATTTT CASSGQGDKPQHF
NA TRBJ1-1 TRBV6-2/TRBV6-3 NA TGTGCCAGCAGTTCCAGTCCTTTTCGGGGTTCGACGAACACTGAAGCTTTCTTT CASSSSPFRGSTNTEAFF
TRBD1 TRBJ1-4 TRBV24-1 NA TGTGCCACCAGTGCTGGGGACAGGGGCGAAAAACTGTTTTTT CATSAGDRGEKLFF
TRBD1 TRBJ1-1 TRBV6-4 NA TGTGCCAGCAGTCCAACGGGACAGAAAGAAGCTTTCTTT CASSPTGQKEAFF
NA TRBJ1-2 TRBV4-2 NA TGTGCCAGCAGCCGAGCTCCACCGGGGGTGGTGGGGGGCTACACCTTC CASSRAPPGVVGGYTF
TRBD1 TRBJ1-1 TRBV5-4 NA TGTGCCAGCAGCTGGAACAGGGGAGCCACTGAAGCTTTCTTT CASSWNRGATEAFF
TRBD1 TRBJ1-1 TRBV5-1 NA TGCGCCAGCAGCTTGGATGGGACAGGGTTGAACACTGAAGCTTTCTTT CASSLDGTGLNTEAFF
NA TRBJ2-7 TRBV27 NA TGTGCCAGCAGTTTATCGGGGGGCTCCTACGAGCAGTACTTC CASSLSGGSYEQYF
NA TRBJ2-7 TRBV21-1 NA TGTGCCAGCAGCAAACATGGGCGCAGATCCTACGAGCAGTACTTC CASSKHGRRSYEQYF
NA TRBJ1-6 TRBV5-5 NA TGTGCCAGCAGCTACGCCAATCCGAGCTCCTATAATTCACCCCTCCACTTT CASSYANPSSYNSPLHF
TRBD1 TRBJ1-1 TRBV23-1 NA TGCGCCAGCAGTCAAAACCGCAGGGGGCGGCACACTGAAGCTTTCTTT CASSQNRRGRHTEAFF
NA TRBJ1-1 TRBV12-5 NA TGTGCTAGTGGTATCGGGGGGGGTGAAGCTTTCTTT CASGIGGGEAFF
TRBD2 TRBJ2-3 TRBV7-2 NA TGTGCCAGCAGCTCCCGACTAGCCGTCACAGATACGCAGTATTTT CASSSRLAVTDTQYF
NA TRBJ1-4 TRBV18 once TGTGCCAGCTCACCACCTGGACAATTAGGTGAAAAACTGTTTTTT CASSPPGQLGEKLFF
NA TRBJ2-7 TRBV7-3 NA TGTGCCAGCAGCTTATTAGGGGGGGACGAGCAGTACTTC CASSLLGGDEQYF
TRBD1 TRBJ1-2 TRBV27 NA TGTGCCAGCAGTTTAGGGGGACAGGGCTATGGCTACACCTTC CASSLGGQGYGYTF
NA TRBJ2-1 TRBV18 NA TGTGCCAGCTCACACCGGGAGCGGGATGAGCAGTTCTTC CASSHRERDEQFF
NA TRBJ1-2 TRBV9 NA TGTGCCAGCAACCCAGCTGGAGTCTATGGCTACACCTTC CASNPAGVYGYTF
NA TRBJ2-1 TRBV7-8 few TGTGCCAGCAGCTTAGGATTAGCGACCCGAAATGAGCAGTTCTTC CASSLGLATRNEQFF
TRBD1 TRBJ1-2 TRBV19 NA TGTGCCAGTGCCACAGGGGGAAGCTATGGCTACACCTTC CASATGGSYGYTF
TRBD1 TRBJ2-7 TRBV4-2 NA TGTGCCAGCAGCCAAGGACAGGGGGTTTCCGAGCAGTACTTC CASSQGQGVSEQYF
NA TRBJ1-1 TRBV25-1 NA TGTGCCAGCAGCCGGTGGACTGAAGCTTTCTTT CASSRWTEAFF
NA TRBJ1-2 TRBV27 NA TGTGCCAGCAAAAGGGCGGGGGGTTTCCCCAACTATGGCTACACCTTC CASKRAGGFPNYGYTF
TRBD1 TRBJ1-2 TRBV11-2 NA TGTGCCAGCAGCTTGGAAGGGGGCGCCGGTGGCTACACCTTC CASSLEGGAGGYTF
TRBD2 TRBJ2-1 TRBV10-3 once TGTGCCATCAGTACTAGCGGGGGAGAATACAATGAGCAGTTCTTC CAISTSGGEYNEQFF
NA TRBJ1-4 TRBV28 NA TGTGCCAGCAGGGGAGGCGAAAAACTGTTTTTT CASRGGEKLFF
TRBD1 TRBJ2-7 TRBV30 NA TGTGCCTGCGATCTGACAGGGAACAACGAGCAGTACTTC CACDLTGNNEQYF
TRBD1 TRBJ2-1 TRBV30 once TGTGCCTGGAGAGCTACAGGGGGCTATGAGCAGTTCTTC CAWRATGGYEQFF
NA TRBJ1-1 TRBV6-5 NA TGTGCCAGCACCGAGGTGGTATTCGGCACTGAAGCTTTCTTT CASTEVVFGTEAFF
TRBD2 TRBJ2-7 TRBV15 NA TGTGCCACCAGCTTCGGACTAGGAAACTACGAGCAGTACTTC CATSFGLGNYEQYF
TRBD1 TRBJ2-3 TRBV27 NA TGTGCCAGCAGTTTATTTGGGGACAGTCGCACAGATACGCAGTATTTT CASSLFGDSRTDTQYF
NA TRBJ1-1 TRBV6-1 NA TGTGCCAGCAGTGAGGACAGGAACACTGAAGCTTTCTTT CASSEDRNTEAFF
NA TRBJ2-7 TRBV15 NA TGTGCCACCAGCGCCCGGGACACTTTCTACGAGCAGTACTTC CATSARDTFYEQYF
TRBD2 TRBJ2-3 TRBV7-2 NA TGTGCCAGCAGCGCCACTAGCGGGGGGCCCTCCACAGATACGCAGTATTTT CASSATSGGPSTDTQYF
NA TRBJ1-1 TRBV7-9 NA TGTGCCAGCAGCTTAGCGGCCGCTCAGGACACTGAAGCTTTCTTT CASSLAAAQDTEAFF
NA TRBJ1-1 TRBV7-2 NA TGTGCCAGCAGCTTAGGTTCGCTCACATTTAACACTGAAGCTTTCTTT CASSLGSLTFNTEAFF
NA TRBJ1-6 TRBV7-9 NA TGTGCCAGCAGCTATAGGGACAAGAATTCACCCCTCCACTTT CASSYRDKNSPLHF